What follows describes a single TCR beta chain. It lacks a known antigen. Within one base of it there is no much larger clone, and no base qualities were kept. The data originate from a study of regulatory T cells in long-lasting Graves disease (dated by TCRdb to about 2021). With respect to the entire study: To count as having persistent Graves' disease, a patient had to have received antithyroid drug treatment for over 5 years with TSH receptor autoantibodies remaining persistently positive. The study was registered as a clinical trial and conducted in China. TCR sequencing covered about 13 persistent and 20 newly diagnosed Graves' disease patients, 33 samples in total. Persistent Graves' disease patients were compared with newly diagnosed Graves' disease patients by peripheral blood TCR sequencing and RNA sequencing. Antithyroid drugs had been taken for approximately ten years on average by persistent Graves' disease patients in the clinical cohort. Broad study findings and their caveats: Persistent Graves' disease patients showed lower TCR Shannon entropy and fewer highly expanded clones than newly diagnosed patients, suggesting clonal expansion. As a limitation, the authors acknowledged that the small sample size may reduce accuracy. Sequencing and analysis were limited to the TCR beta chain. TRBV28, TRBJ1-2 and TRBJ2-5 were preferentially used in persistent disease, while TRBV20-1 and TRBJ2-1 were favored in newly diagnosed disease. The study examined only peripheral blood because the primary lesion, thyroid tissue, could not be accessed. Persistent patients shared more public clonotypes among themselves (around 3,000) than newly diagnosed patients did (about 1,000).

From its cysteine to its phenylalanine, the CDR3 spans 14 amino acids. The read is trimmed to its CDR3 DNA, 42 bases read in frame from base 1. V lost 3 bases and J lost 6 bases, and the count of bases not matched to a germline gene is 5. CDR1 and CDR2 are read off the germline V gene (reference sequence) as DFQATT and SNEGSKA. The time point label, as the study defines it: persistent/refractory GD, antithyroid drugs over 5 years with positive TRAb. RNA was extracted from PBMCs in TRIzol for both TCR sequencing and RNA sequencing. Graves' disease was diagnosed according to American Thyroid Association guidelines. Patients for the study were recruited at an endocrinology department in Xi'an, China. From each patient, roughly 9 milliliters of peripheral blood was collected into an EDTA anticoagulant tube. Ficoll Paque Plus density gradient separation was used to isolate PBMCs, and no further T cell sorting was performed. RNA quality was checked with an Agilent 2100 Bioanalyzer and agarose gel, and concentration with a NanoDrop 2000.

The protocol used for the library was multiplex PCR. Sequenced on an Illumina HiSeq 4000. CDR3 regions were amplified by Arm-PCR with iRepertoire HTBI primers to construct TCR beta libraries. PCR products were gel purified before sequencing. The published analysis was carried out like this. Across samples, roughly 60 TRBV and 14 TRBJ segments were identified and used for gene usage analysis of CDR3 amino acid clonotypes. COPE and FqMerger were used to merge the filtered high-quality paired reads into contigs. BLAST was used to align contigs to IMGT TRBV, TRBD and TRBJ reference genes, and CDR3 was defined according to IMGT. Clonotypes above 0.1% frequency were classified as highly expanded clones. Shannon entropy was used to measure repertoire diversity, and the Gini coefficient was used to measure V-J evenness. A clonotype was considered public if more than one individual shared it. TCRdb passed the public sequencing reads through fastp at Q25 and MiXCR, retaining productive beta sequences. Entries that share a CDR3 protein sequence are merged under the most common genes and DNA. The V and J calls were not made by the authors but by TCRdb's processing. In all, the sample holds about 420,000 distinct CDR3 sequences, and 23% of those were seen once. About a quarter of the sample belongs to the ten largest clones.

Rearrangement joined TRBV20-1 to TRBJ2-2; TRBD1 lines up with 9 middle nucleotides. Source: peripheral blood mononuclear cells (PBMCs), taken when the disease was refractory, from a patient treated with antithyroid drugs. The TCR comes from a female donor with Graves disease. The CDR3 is CSARGQGVAGELFF. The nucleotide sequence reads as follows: TGCAGTGCTAGGGGACAGGGTGTCGCCGGGGAGCTGTTTTTT.